Below, 24 T cell receptor beta chains from the same sample are listed, as sequenced in a study of blood T cell repertoires in COVID-19. Sequenced by immunoSEQ multiplex PCR; TCRdb stores in-frame clones only, minus some. Found here are 250,000 to 300,000 clones, roughly 89% of them singletons; the top ten hold around 2.3%. Sequenced: peripheral blood. These receptors were obtained from a woman aged 60 to 75 with COVID-19, enrolled during active disease.

V is TRBV9 and J is TRBJ1-5; a weak D match, TRBD1 (6 bases). The V end lost 2 bases, the J end lost 9 bases, and 12 bases lay between the germline ends. The CDR3 has 13 residues. Germline CDR1 reads SGDLS; CDR2 reads YYNGEE. DNA for the CDR3: TGTGCCAGCAGCGTTGGGGGCCTTGGGCCCCAGCATTTT. This gives the protein CASSVGGLGPQHF.

The gene calls are TRBV5-6 and TRBJ1-1; 7 nucleotides line up with TRBD1. The CDR3 is 13 amino acids. The V gene's germline CDR1 is SGHDT and CDR2 YYEEEE. The V gene end was trimmed by 4 bases and the J gene end by 7 bases; junction bases not matched to a gene: 7. CDR3 coding DNA: TGTGCCAGCAGCAAAACCGGGACAGATGAAGCTTTCTTT. Its translation is CASSKTGTDEAFF.

DNA for the CDR3: TGTGCCAGCTCACCCCGAACAGGGTTATCTGACTATGGCTACACCTTC. It translates to CASSPRTGLSDYGYTF. The rearrangement joins TRBV18 to TRBJ1-2; possibly TRBD1 for D (6 bases). The CDR3 extends over 16 amino acids. Trimming removed 3 bases at V and 3 bases at J, with 17 bases between. In germline, CDR1 is KGHSH, CDR2 LQKENI.

This clone was observed a single time. This sequence joins TRBV4-1 and TRBJ2-2; the match to TRBD1 covers 7 bases. Germline V gene sequence: CDR1 MGHRA, CDR2 YSYEKL. There are 14 residues in the CDR3. The junction had 5 bases not matched to a gene; V was cut back by 3 bases and J by 7 bases. This CDR3 is CASSHDRVSGELFF. The CDR3 coding sequence is TGCGCCAGCAGCCATGACAGGGTCAGCGGGGAGCTGTTTTTT.

The chain couples TRBV19 to TRBJ1-1, with a weak D call TRBD1 (6 bases). Looked up from germline, CDR1 is LNHDA and CDR2 is SQIVND (reference sequence). The V end was cut by 3 bases, the J end by 4 bases, with 12 bases between. The CDR3 length is 14 residues. The CDR3 protein is CASSMEGGGTEAFF. The DNA for the CDR3 is TGTGCCAGTAGTATGGAGGGAGGGGGCACTGAAGCTTTCTTT.

This chain uses TRBV2 with TRBJ2-2; D is possibly TRBD1 (5 bases). The CDR3 is 14 residues long. Germline CDR1 is SNHLY and CDR2 is FYNNEI. Trimming took 5 bases from V and 4 from J, leaving 11 bases between them. CDR3 sequence (DNA): TGTGCCAGCAGTCGCAGGGATTTCACCGGGGAGCTGTTTTTT. It encodes CASSRRDFTGELFF.

CDR3 DNA: TGTGCCTGGAGAGCCCAAAAGTTGAATGAAAAACTGTTTTTT. It specifies CAWRAQKLNEKLFF. This chain links TRBV30 with TRBJ1-4; D remains unclear. V lost 3 bases to trimming and J lost 5 bases, with 13 bases between them. This CDR3 has 14 residues. Germline loops: CDR1 GTSNPN, CDR2 SVGIG (reference sequence). The complete variable domain, with remaining parts taken from reference TRBV30 and TRBJ1-4, reads SQTIHQWPATLVQPVGSPLSLECTVEGTSNPNLYWYRQAAGRGLQLLFYSVGIGQISSEVPQNLSASRPQDRQFILSSKKLLLSDSGFYLCAWRAQKLNEKLFFGSGTQLSVL.

Here the CDR3 reads CASSQEGQGNEKLFF. In DNA, the CDR3 is TGCGCCAGCAGCCAAGAGGGACAGGGAAATGAAAAACTGTTTTTT. This chain connects TRBV4-3 to TRBJ1-4; 9 bases match TRBD1. The J segment lost 5 bases and the V segment lost 0 bases, leaving 1 base of the junction unmatched. Per the germline V gene, CDR1 is LGHNA and CDR2 is YSLEER. This CDR3 spans 15 amino acids.

This sequence joins TRBV7-6 and TRBJ2-2; possibly TRBD1 for D (6 bases). The CDR3 covers 16 residues. Trimming removed 5 bases at V and 0 bases at J, with 13 bases between. Looked up from germline, CDR1 is SGHVS and CDR2 is FNYEAQ. The CDR3 DNA sequence: TGTGCCAGCAGCGCGTCCGGGACACCGAACACCGGGGAGCTGTTTTTT. Amino acids: CASSASGTPNTGELFF.

This chain uses TRBV19 with TRBJ1-2; 8 nucleotides line up with TRBD1. The V segment lost 5 bases and the J segment 7 bases; nucleotides outside the gene matches: 6. Looked up from germline, CDR1 is LNHDA and CDR2 is SQIVND (reference sequence). CDR3 length equals 13 residues. The CDR3 nucleotides read TGTGCCAGTAGTTTGACAGGGGTAGGTGGCTACACCTTC. Encoded protein: CASSLTGVGGYTF.

J is TRBJ2-5 and V is TRBV7-9, with TRBD2 matching over 11 bases. Looked up from germline, CDR1 is SEHNR and CDR2 is FQNEAQ (reference sequence). J gave up 5 bases and V 2 bases, and 10 bases lay outside the gene matches. The CDR3 has 17 amino acids. CDR3 sequence reads: CASSLYLAGGATETQYF. CDR3 DNA: TGTGCCAGCAGCTTATATCTAGCGGGGGGTGCAACCGAGACCCAGTACTTC.

The V and J genes are TRBV4-3 and TRBJ2-7; tentatively, D is TRBD2 (6 bases). V lost 3 bases and J lost 7, with 16 bases in between. The CDR3 runs 14 residues. The germline V gene encodes CDR1 LGHNA and CDR2 YSLEER. For the CDR3, the DNA is TGCGCCAGCAGCCACGGGACTGTCGGTCGGGAGCAGTACTTC. Amino acids: CASSHGTVGREQYF.

J is TRBJ1-3 and V is TRBV7-8; D perhaps matches TRBD1 (5 bases). V lost 6 bases and J 6 bases, leaving 18 bases between the germline ends. This CDR3 contains 15 residues. CDR1 and CDR2 from the germline V gene are SGHVS and FQNEAQ. The CDR3 protein is CASRGVGNIENTIYF. DNA for the CDR3: TGTGCCAGCAGAGGGGTGGGAAATATCGAAAACACCATATATTTT.

The chain couples TRBV5-3 to TRBJ2-1; 14 bases are a match to TRBD2. TRBV5-3 is an ORF for which the function is uncertain. Losses at the gene ends were 4 bases for V and 8 bases for J; bases not matched to a gene: 14. This CDR3 comprises 18 residues. The CDR3 here is CARSAGRLAGGPIDEQFF. The CDR3 region has the DNA TGTGCCAGAAGCGCCGGAAGACTAGCGGGGGGGCCTATTGATGAGCAGTTCTTC.

The chain links TRBV3-1 (or the pseudogene TRBV3-2) to TRBJ1-1; 8 nucleotides align to TRBD1. The CDR3 sequence is 15 residues long. Germline V gives CDR1 LGHDT, CDR2 YNNKEL (reference sequence). V shed 3 bases and J 1 base; nucleotides not matched to a gene: 4. As DNA, the CDR3 is TGTGCCAGCAGCCATCTCGGACAGGGGAACACTGAAGCTTTCTTT. Protein sequence: CASSHLGQGNTEAFF.

The rearrangement uses TRBV19 and TRBJ1-2; D is perhaps TRBD1 (5 bases). The CDR3 contains 14 residues. In germline, CDR1 is LNHDA, CDR2 SQIVND (reference sequence). V gave up 0 bases and J gave up 3 bases, with 8 bases separating them. The DNA for the CDR3 is TGTGCCAGTAGTATAGATCCGACAGACTATGGCTACACCTTC. Residues: CASSIDPTDYGYTF.

The rearrangement links TRBV11-3 to TRBJ2-2; TRBD1 matches 8 bases. The V gene end was trimmed by 1 base and the J gene end by 6 bases; junction bases not matched to a gene: 4. This CDR3 is built from 15 residues. The germline gives CDR1 SGHNT, CDR2 YENEEA. For the CDR3, the DNA is TGTGCCAGCAGCTTAGCCCAGGGGGCGGCCGGGGAGCTGTTTTTT. Its protein is CASSLAQGAAGELFF.

The V call is TRBV18, the J call TRBJ1-3; D is perhaps TRBD1 (6 bases). The CDR3 runs to 16 residues. Germline lookup yields CDR1 KGHSH and CDR2 LQKENI. The ends were cut back, 2 bases at V and 2 bases at J, with 13 bases in the middle. The CDR3 is CASSPSHREAGNTIYF. The CDR3 DNA reads as TGTGCCAGCTCACCATCCCACAGGGAAGCTGGAAACACCATATATTTT.

The chain combines TRBV4-2 with TRBJ1-4; tentative D call: TRBD1 (5 bases). The CDR3 is 16 amino acids. Trimming cost V 3 bases and J 8 bases, with 19 bases left between them. Germline V gene data show CDR1 as LGHNA and CDR2 as YNFKEQ. The CDR3 sequence is CASSQIGEGRREKLFF. The DNA of the CDR3 is TGTGCCAGCAGCCAGATTGGGGAGGGGAGGCGAGAAAAACTGTTTTTT.

This chain uses TRBV19 with TRBJ1-6, with a possible D match to TRBD1 (6 bases). The germline V gene has CDR1 LNHDA and CDR2 SQIVND (reference sequence). Trimming stripped 5 bases from V and 7 bases from J, with 18 bases between. This CDR3 is built from 16 residues. CDR3: CASSAGGLLGNSPLHF. CDR3 bases: TGTGCCAGTAGTGCGGGGGGCCTTTTGGGGAATTCACCCCTCCACTTT.

The chain uses TRBV19 and TRBJ2-2; TRBD2 aligns across 11 bases. V shed 9 bases, J shed 6 bases, and the junction held 6 bases outside the gene matches. This CDR3 has 14 amino acids. Germline CDR1 is LNHDA and CDR2 is SQIVND (reference sequence). The CDR3 reads CASTSGGIPGELFF. CDR3 nucleotide sequence: TGTGCCAGCACTAGCGGGGGCATCCCCGGGGAGCTGTTTTTT. The variable domain in full, with the rest retrieved from reference TRBV19 and TRBJ2-2, is DGGITQSPKYLFRKEGQNVTLSCEQNLNHDAMYWYRQDPGQGLRLIYYSQIVNDFQKGDIAEGYSVSREKKESFPLTVTSAQKNPTAFYLCASTSGGIPGELFFGEGSRLTVL.

CDR3 nucleotide sequence: TGCGCCAGCAGCCAAGAACTAGCGGGGGGGCAAGAGACCCAGTACTTC. This gives the protein CASSQELAGGQETQYF. The rearrangement joins TRBV4-3 to TRBJ2-5, with 13 bases matching TRBD2. The length of the CDR3 is 16 residues. V gave up 0 bases and J gave up 2 bases; unmatched junction bases: 0. Germline V lookup: CDR1 LGHNA, CDR2 YSLEER.

The chain employs TRBV19 and TRBJ2-7, with 10 bases fitting TRBD1. Germline-derived CDR1 and CDR2 are LNHDA and SQIVND (reference sequence). The length of the CDR3 is 15 residues. Trimming cost V 3 bases and J 6 bases; bases outside gene matches: 8. Here the CDR3 reads CASSMPMWTGGEQYF. The CDR3 DNA is TGTGCCAGTAGTATGCCGATGTGGACAGGGGGCGAGCAGTACTTC.

The chain is built from TRBV3-1 (or the pseudogene TRBV3-2) and TRBJ1-6, with D perhaps TRBD1 (5 bases). In germline, CDR1 is LGHDT, CDR2 YNNKEL (reference sequence). The CDR3 covers 14 residues. V was shortened by 4 bases and J by 9 bases, with 13 bases between the two germline ends. DNA for the CDR3: TGTGCCAGCAGCCCCAGCAGGGTGGGTTCACCCCTCCACTTT. Translated, it gives CASSPSRVGSPLHF.